The T cell receptor beta chain under discussion was sequenced for a study of blood T cell repertoires in COVID-19. Study background: Sites across the United States, Italy and Spain contributed samples from acute and convalescent COVID-19. T cells, B-cell-depleted T cells, or PBMCs provided the cDNA or gDNA that served as material.

This CDR3 has 15 amino acids. With 0 bases clipped from V and 2 bases from J, the junction kept 7 bases outside the gene matches. Looked up from germline, CDR1 is GTSNPN and CDR2 is SVGIG (reference sequence). The data were produced by immunoSEQ multiplex PCR, yet TCRdb's version contains in-frame clones alone and is incomplete. The sample yields about 480,000 clones, over 75% seen once. The source is a woman aged 40 to 50 who had recovered from COVID-19. The chain joins TRBV30 to TRBJ2-7; 7 positions agree with TRBD1. Sequences were obtained from PBMCs or T cells enriched from blood (not recorded which). This CDR3 is CAWSVTTGSAYEQYF. As DNA, the CDR3 is TGTGCCTGGAGTGTTACGACAGGGAGTGCCTACGAGCAGTACTTC.